A selection of T cell receptor beta chains follows, all from one sample in a study of T cell repertoires in cytomegalovirus infection. These receptors have no identified antigens. TCRdb passed the reads through MiXCR, listing each CDR3 protein once. The sample includes some 940,000 distinct CDR3 sequences, 25% to 40% seen only once; the top ten take roughly an eighth. The source was cultured CD8+ T cells from PBMCs, collected from culture after CMV antigen stimulation. The source of these receptors is a human donor in good health (CMV status not recorded). Some clones in this sample may be carry-over from other donors' samples. Both conserved end residues are part of each CDR3. The D gene is left open where the match is weak. Not all rows give a size; the values are once, few, many and, for expanded clones, a class.

length | size | J | D | V | DNA | CDR3
13 | NA | TRBJ1-5 | NA | TRBV7-9 | TGTGCCAGCAGCACCGGTAGTCTTCAGCCCCAGCATTTT | CASSTGSLQPQHF
13 | NA | TRBJ1-2 | NA | TRBV27 | TGTGCCAGCAGTTTATCGGGACTCTATGGCTACACCTTC | CASSLSGLYGYTF
16 | NA | TRBJ1-3 | NA | TRBV10-3 | TGTGCCATCAGTGAATATAGGGGCGCGTCTGGAAACACCATATATTTT | CAISEYRGASGNTIYF
15 | few | TRBJ1-5 | NA | TRBV27 | TGTGGCCTGTTCCGACAGGTATATAGCAATCAGCCCCAGCATTTT | CGLFRQVYSNQPQHF
14 | NA | TRBJ2-3 | NA | TRBV7-6 | TGTGCCAGCAGCTTAGTGGCGGAGGGAGATACGCAGTATTTT | CASSLVAEGDTQYF
18 | NA | TRBJ2-5 | TRBD1 | TRBV6-5 | TGTGCCAGCAGTTCCCTAACCCGGGACAGGGGACAACAAGAGACCCAGTACTTC | CASSSLTRDRGQQETQYF
14 | NA | TRBJ2-7 | NA | TRBV6-1 | TGTGCCAGCAGTCCACGGCAGCCGTGGTACGAGCAGTACTTC | CASSPRQPWYEQYF
15 | many | TRBJ2-6 | NA | TRBV7-6 | TGTGCCAGCAGCCGATACCTAGGTGGGGCCAACGTCCTGACTTTC | CASSRYLGGANVLTF
11 | NA | TRBJ2-1 | NA | TRBV27 | TGTGCCAGTGGGGCTTACAATGAGCAGTTCTTC | CASGAYNEQFF
14 | NA | TRBJ1-5 | TRBD1 | TRBV6-1 | TGTGCCAGCAGGGACGGGACAGAGGGACAGCCCCAGCATTTT | CASRDGTEGQPQHF
11 | NA | TRBJ2-3 | NA | TRBV24-1 | TGTGCCACCCGAAGCACAGATACGCAGTATTTT | CATRSTDTQYF
14 | many | TRBJ2-1 | NA | TRBV7-9 | TGTGCCAGCAGCTCGGGGGGCATTGGCAATGAGCAGTTCTTC | CASSSGGIGNEQFF
12 | many | TRBJ2-1 | NA | TRBV7-6 | TGTGCCAGCAGCTCCACCTACAATGAGCAGTTCTTC | CASSSTYNEQFF
13 | NA | TRBJ2-4 | NA | TRBV6-2/TRBV6-3 | TGTGCCAGCAGTTACTCTCCCAGAGAAATTCAGTACTTC | CASSYSPREIQYF
16 | NA | TRBJ2-2 | TRBD2 | TRBV6-1 | TGTGCCAGCACCCCTTTAGCGGGGTCGCGGACCGGGGAGCTGTTTTTT | CASTPLAGSRTGELFF
12 | NA | TRBJ1-1 | NA | TRBV28 | TGTGCCAGCAGTTCGGGGATGACTGAAGCTTTCTTT | CASSSGMTEAFF
14 | few | TRBJ2-5 | NA | TRBV4-2 | TGTGCCAGCAGCCAAGATGGGAGCGAGGAGACCCAGTACTTC | CASSQDGSEETQYF
15 | many | TRBJ2-1 | TRBD2 | TRBV7-8 | TGTGCCAGCAGCTTAGAGACTAGCGGGGGGTATGAGCAGTTCTTC | CASSLETSGGYEQFF
20 | NA | TRBJ2-1 | NA | TRBV5-1 | TGCGCCAGCAGCTTATTCCATCCCGCGCAGGGACAACCGGGGTACAATGAGCAGTTCTTC | CASSLFHPAQGQPGYNEQFF
16 | few | TRBJ2-3 | TRBD2 | TRBV7-8 | TGTGCCAGCAGCTTAGAGGTTAGCGGGGGCACAGATACGCAGTATTTT | CASSLEVSGGTDTQYF
16 | NA | TRBJ1-2 | NA | TRBV12-3/TRBV12-4 | TGTGCCAGCAGTGACAACTTACAGGATTTGTGGGAAGGCTACACCTTC | CASSDNLQDLWEGYTF
15 | NA | TRBJ1-1 | NA | TRBV12-3/TRBV12-4 | TGTGCCAGCAGTTTAGGCACGGGACCCTTCGGAGAAGCTTTCTTT | CASSLGTGPFGEAFF
16 | NA | TRBJ1-5 | NA | TRBV2 | TGTGCCAGCAGTGGAGCGGGGGGCGATAGCAATCAGCCCCAGCATTTT | CASSGAGGDSNQPQHF
10 | NA | TRBJ2-2 | NA | TRBV7-9 | TGTGCCATATTCTCCGGGGAGCTGTTTTTT | CAIFSGELFF
14 | few | TRBJ1-2 | NA | TRBV29-1 | TGCAGCGTTGAACCGGGAACAGGGTACTATGGCTACACCTTC | CSVEPGTGYYGYTF
15 | NA | TRBJ1-1 | NA | TRBV7-9 | TGTGCCAGCAGCCCCCCCGGCAGGGAGAACACTGAAGCTTTCTTT | CASSPPGRENTEAFF
14 | few | TRBJ1-6 | NA | TRBV12-3/TRBV12-4 | TGTGCCAGCAGTCCTACAGGGTTTAATTCACCCCTCCACTTT | CASSPTGFNSPLHF
15 | few | TRBJ2-5 | TRBD1 | TRBV7-4 | TGTGCCAGCAGTGCCAAAAGACCGGGACAGGGTTGGCAGTACTTC | CASSAKRPGQGWQYF
15 | NA | TRBJ1-2 | TRBD1 | TRBV27 | TGTGCCAGCAGTTTATCGTCCCGGCAGGGGGCTGGCTACACCTTC | CASSLSSRQGAGYTF
12 | many | TRBJ2-1 | TRBD2 | TRBV7-2 | TGTGCCAGCAGCTCGAGCGGGGACGAGCAGTTCTTC | CASSSSGDEQFF
14 | NA | TRBJ2-5 | NA | TRBV10-2 | TGCGCCAGCAGTGAGTCGAGGGGGGGAGAGACCCAGTACTTC | CASSESRGGETQYF
18 | few | TRBJ1-1 | TRBD1 | TRBV4-2 | TGTGCCAGCAGCCAGGGGTGGCCGACAGGGAGGGTGAACACTGAAGCTTTCTTT | CASSQGWPTGRVNTEAFF
15 | NA | TRBJ1-5 | NA | TRBV4-1 | TGCGCCAGCAGCCAAGTCCCCGGGAATAATCAGCCCCAGCATTTT | CASSQVPGNNQPQHF
14 | NA | TRBJ1-1 | NA | TRBV5-5 | TGTGCCAGCAGCTTGGTACAGCAGAACACTGAAGCTTTCTTT | CASSLVQQNTEAFF
15 | NA | TRBJ1-5 | TRBD1 | TRBV18 | TGTGCCAGCTCACCAGAGCAGGGGGCGAGGCAGCCCCAGCATTTT | CASSPEQGARQPQHF
15 | NA | TRBJ1-1 | NA | TRBV7-4 | TGTGCCAGCAGCGACCACAGGGCCCGGGACACTGAAGCTTTCTTT | CASSDHRARDTEAFF
14 | NA | TRBJ1-2 | NA | TRBV6-6 | TGTGCCAGCAGTGGGGCCGGGCCTAACTATGGCTACACCTTC | CASSGAGPNYGYTF
14 | few | TRBJ1-2 | TRBD1 | TRBV12-3/TRBV12-4 | TGTGCCAGCAGCTTTAGGACAGGGGGCAACGGCTACACCTTC | CASSFRTGGNGYTF
11 | NA | TRBJ1-1 | NA | TRBV7-9 | TGTGCCAGCAGTGAGGAGGGCGAGGCTTTCTTT | CASSEEGEAFF
13 | few | TRBJ1-6 | TRBD1 | TRBV7-8 | TGTGCCAGCAAGGGACAGAAAAATTCACCCCTCCACTTT | CASKGQKNSPLHF
13 | NA | TRBJ1-1 | NA | TRBV7-9 | TGTGCCAGCACCCTGGACGGAGGCACTGAAGCTTTCTTT | CASTLDGGTEAFF
17 | few | TRBJ2-1 | TRBD1 | TRBV7-9 | TGTGCCAGCAGCTTAGAAGGCGGGACAGGGAGAAGCAATGAGCAGTTCTTC | CASSLEGGTGRSNEQFF
16 | few | TRBJ2-2 | NA | TRBV28 | TGTGCCAGCAGTTTAGAGGGACGGGGGCCTCGCGGGGAGCTGTTTTTT | CASSLEGRGPRGELFF
14 | once | TRBJ1-2 | NA | TRBV6-2/TRBV6-3 | TGTGCCAGCAGTCCGGGCCCGATGGGGTATGGCTACACCTTC | CASSPGPMGYGYTF
17 | few | TRBJ1-5 | NA | TRBV2 | TGTGCCAGCAGCCTATACCGCCCAGATTATAGCAATCAGCCCCAGCATTTT | CASSLYRPDYSNQPQHF
14 | NA | TRBJ2-1 | TRBD2 | TRBV19 | TGTGCCAGTAGTATAAGAGGGACTACGAGGGAGCAGTTCTTC | CASSIRGTTREQFF
15 | NA | TRBJ2-5 | NA | TRBV7-2 | TGTGCCAGCAGCGCCGGGACGGGATGGGGGGAGACCCAGTACTTC | CASSAGTGWGETQYF
14 | NA | TRBJ2-2 | NA | TRBV7-9 | TGTGCCAGCAGCTCGGGGGAGGAGACCGGGGAGCTGTTTTTT | CASSSGEETGELFF